This is a list of T cell receptor beta chains from one sample in a study of blood T cell repertoires in COVID-19. Assay: immunoSEQ multiplex PCR; the TCRdb copy retains only in-frame clones and omits some. The data hold 100,000 to 150,000 clones, with about 85% observed a single time. What was sequenced was peripheral blood. Receptor source: a man at least 80 years old with active or convalescent COVID-19. The CDR3 runs from the conserved cysteine through the conserved F or W.

V gene | CDR3 protein
TRBV30 | CAWSPSGASYNEQFF
TRBV5-1 | CASSIGEVGNQPQHF
TRBV4-1 | CASQLEPGAQGGGGYTF
TRBV5-4 | CASSRSGYEQYF
TRBV2 | CASSVQGPYEQYF
TRBV4-2 | CASSQDAAQNSPLHF
TRBV18 | CASSPNKIGTGLPFLF
TRBV9 | CASTGLATSTDTQYF
TRBV7-8 | CASSLARTGALMGYTF
TRBV7-3 | CASSPSGGSYEQYF
TRBV19 | CATGGDVRRGETQYF
TRBV7-3 | CASSLMASAVNEQFF
TRBV7-9 | CASSLVGGESSGANVLTF
TRBV6-4 | CASSGSGRQPQHF
TRBV7-2 | CASSLAGSEVNTDTQYF
TRBV6-5 | CASSAGQSTSYEQYF
TRBV19 | CASSTSGTTNEKLFF
TRBV9 | CASSVVESAGELFF
TRBV7-9 | CASSVEGQGGSPLHF
TRBV11-2 | CASSFGLASNEQFF
TRBV4-2 | CASSQGDRGNYGYTF
TRBV5-1 | CASREDRVYGYTF